This TCR beta chain was sequenced during a study of T cell responses to AZD1222 COVID-19 vaccine. Notes on the study in general: Possibly, clonal diversity was underestimated; donors were largely white British and included more females. Seropositive at baseline were only a handful of AZD1222 recipients.

This clone showed up just once. The antigen remains unidentified. Clones were sequenced by immunoSEQ multiplex PCR, and TCRdb holds only the in-frame ones, with some missing. The profile covers around 100,000 clones, with roughly 92% appearing a single time and approximately 4.7% taken by the ten largest. Germline CDR1 LGHNT, CDR2 FRNRAP. There are 13 residues in the CDR3. Trimming took 6 bases from V and 4 from J, leaving 12 bases between them. This clonotype originated in an adult in good health. The material sequenced was peripheral blood, taken on day 0 of AZD1222 vaccination. The chain has TRBV12-5 and TRBJ1-1, with unresolved D. This CDR3 reads CASGTQSGTEAFF. Here the CDR3 DNA reads TGTGCTAGTGGAACTCAGAGTGGCACTGAAGCTTTCTTT.